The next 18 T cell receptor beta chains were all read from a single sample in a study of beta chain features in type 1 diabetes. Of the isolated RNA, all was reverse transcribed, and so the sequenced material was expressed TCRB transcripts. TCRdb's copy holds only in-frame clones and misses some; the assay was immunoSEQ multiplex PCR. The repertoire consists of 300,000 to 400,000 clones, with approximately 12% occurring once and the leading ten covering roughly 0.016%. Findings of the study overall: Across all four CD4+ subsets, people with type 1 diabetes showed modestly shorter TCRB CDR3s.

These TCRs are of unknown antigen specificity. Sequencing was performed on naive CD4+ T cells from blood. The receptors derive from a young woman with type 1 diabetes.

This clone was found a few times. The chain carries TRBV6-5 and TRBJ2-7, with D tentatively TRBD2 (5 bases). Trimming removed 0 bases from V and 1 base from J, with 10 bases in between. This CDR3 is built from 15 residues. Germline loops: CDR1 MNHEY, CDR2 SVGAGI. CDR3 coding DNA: TGTGCCAGCAGTTACTCGGAGAGGGCGTCCTACGAGCAGTACTTC. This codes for CASSYSERASYEQYF.

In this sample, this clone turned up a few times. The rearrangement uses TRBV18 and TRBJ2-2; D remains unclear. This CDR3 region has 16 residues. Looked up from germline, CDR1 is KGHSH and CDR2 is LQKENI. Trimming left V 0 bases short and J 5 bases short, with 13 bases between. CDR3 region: CASSPPNGGETGELFF. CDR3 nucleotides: TGTGCCAGCTCACCACCGAATGGCGGCGAGACCGGGGAGCTGTTTTTT.

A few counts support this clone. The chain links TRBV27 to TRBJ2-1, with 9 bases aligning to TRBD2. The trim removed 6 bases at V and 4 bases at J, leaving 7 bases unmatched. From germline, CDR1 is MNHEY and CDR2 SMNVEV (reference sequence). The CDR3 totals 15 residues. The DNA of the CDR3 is TGTGCCAGCAGAAATCATCTAGCGGGGTACAATGAGCAGTTCTTC. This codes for CASRNHLAGYNEQFF.

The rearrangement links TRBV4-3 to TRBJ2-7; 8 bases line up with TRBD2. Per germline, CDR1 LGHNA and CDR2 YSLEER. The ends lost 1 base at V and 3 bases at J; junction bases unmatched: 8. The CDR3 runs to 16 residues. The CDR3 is CASSQGTAAGDYEQYF. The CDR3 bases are TGCGCCAGCAGCCAAGGGACGGCAGCGGGAGACTACGAGCAGTACTTC.

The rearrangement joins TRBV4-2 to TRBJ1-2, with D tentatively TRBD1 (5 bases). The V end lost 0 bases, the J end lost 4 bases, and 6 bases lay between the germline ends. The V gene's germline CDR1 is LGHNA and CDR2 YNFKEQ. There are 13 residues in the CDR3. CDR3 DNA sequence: TGTGCCAGCAGCCAAGATGGGGCCTATGGCTACACCTTC. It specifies CASSQDGAYGYTF.

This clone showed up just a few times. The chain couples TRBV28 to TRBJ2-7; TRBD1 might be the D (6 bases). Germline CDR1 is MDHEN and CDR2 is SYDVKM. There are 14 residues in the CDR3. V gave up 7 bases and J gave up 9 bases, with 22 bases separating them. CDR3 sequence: CASINRIQGSAQYF. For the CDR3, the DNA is TGTGCCAGCATAAACCGGATCCAGGGGTCAGCGCAGTACTTC.

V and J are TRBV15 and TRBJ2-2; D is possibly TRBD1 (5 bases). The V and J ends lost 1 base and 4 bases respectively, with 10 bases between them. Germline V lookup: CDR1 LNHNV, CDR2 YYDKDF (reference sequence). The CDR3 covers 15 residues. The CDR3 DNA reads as TGTGCCACCAGCAGAGGACAGTTGGTCACCGGGGAGCTGTTTTTT. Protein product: CATSRGQLVTGELFF.

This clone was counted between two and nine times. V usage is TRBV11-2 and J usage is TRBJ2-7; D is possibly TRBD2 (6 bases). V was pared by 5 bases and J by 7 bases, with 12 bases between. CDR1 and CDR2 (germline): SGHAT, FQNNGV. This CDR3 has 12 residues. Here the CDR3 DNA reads TGTGCCAGCAGCCTCGGGGGAGGTGAGCAGTACGTC. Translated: CASSLGGGEQYV.

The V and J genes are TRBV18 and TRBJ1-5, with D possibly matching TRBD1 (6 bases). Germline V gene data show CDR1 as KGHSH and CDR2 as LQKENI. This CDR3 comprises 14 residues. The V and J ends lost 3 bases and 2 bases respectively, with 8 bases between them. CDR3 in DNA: TGTGCCAGCTCACCCCGGACAGGCAATCAGCCCCAGCATTTT. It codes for CASSPRTGNQPQHF.

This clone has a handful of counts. CDR3 coding DNA: TGTGCCAGCAGCTCGGGACTAGCGGGAGTAGGCGAGCAGTACGTC. Translated, it gives CASSSGLAGVGEQYV. The V gene is TRBV7-9, the J gene TRBJ2-7, with 14 bases identical to TRBD2. The CDR3 has 15 amino acids. With V trimmed by 4 bases and J by 6 bases, 5 bases remained unmatched. Germline V gene data show CDR1 as SEHNR and CDR2 as FQNEAQ (reference sequence).

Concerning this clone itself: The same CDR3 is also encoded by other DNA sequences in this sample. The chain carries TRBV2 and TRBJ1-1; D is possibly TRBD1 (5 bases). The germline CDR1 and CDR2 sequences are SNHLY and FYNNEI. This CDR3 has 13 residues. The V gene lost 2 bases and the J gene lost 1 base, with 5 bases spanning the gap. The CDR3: CASSEQGNTEAFF. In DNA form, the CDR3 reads TGTGCCAGCAGTGAACAGGGGAACACTGAAGCTTTCTTT.

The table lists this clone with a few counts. CDR3 nucleotides: TGTGCCAGCAGCTTAGCGGCAGGAGGGCTCGAAAAACTGTTTTTT. Translated, it gives CASSLAAGGLEKLFF. The V gene is TRBV7-2, the J gene TRBJ1-4; D not certain. Deletions cut 0 bases from V and 8 bases from J, with 13 bases between. The CDR3 sequence is 15 residues long. CDR1 is SGHTA, CDR2 FQGNSA, per germline.

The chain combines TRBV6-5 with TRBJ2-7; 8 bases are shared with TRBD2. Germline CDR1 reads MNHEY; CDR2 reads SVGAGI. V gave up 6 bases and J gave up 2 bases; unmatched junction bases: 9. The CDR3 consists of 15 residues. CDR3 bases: TGTGCCAGCAGCCCGATGACTAGCGCTCCCTACGAGCAGTACGTC. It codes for CASSPMTSAPYEQYV.

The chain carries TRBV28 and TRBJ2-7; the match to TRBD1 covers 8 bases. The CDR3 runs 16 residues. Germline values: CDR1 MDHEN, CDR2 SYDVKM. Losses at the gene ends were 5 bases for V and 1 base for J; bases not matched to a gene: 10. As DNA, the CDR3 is TGTGCCAGCAGTCTTGCCGGGACAGGAACATCCTACGAGCAGTACTTC. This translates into CASSLAGTGTSYEQYF. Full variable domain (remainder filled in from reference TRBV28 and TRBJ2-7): DVKVTQSSRYLVKRTGEKVFLECVQDMDHENMFWYRQDPGLGLRLIYFSYDVKMKEKGDIPEGYSVSREKKERFSLILESASTNQTSMYLCASSLAGTGTSYEQYFGPGTRLTVT.

CDR3 bases: TGTGCCTGGAGTGTAGCTGCGGGAGTTCCCGGGGAGCTGTTTTTT. Encoded protein: CAWSVAAGVPGELFF. The chain is built from TRBV30 and TRBJ2-2; 7 bases line up with TRBD2. With V trimmed by 0 bases and J by 6 bases, 7 bases remained unmatched. The germline V gene encodes CDR1 GTSNPN and CDR2 SVGIG (reference sequence). The CDR3 totals 15 residues.

DNA for the CDR3: TGTGCCCGAGGTGGAGACTCTCTCCAAGAGACCCAGTACTTC. Its translation is CARGGDSLQETQYF. The chain employs TRBV28 and TRBJ2-5; D not certain. Per germline, CDR1 MDHEN and CDR2 SYDVKM. The V and J ends lost 11 bases and 1 base respectively, with 17 bases between them. There are 14 residues in the CDR3.

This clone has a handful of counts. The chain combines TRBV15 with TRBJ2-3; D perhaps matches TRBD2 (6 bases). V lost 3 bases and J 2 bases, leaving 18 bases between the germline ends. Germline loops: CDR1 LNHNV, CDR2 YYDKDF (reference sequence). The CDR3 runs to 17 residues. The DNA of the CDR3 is TGTGCCACCAGCAGGGGAGTAGCGGATCCTCTCACAGATACGCAGTATTTT. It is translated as CATSRGVADPLTDTQYF.

CDR3 in amino acids: CASSLGTGKANYGYTF. CDR3 sequence (DNA): TGTGCCAGCAGCTTAGGGACAGGAAAAGCTAACTATGGCTACACCTTC. V gene TRBV7-9 combines with J gene TRBJ1-2, with TRBD1 matching 7 bases. Germline values: CDR1 SEHNR, CDR2 FQNEAQ (reference sequence). The CDR3 sequence is 16 residues long. Unmatched junction bases numbered 5, after V lost 1 base and J lost 0 bases. The variable domain in full, completed from reference TRBV7-9 and TRBJ1-2, reads DTGVSQNPRHKITKRGQNVTFRCDPISEHNRLYWYRQTLGQGPEFLTYFQNEAQLEKSRLLSDRFSAERPKGSFSTLEIQRTEQGDSAMYLCASSLGTGKANYGYTFGSGTRLTVV.